One sample yielded the 26 T cell receptor beta chains listed below, sequenced in a study of beta chain features in type 1 diabetes. TCRB transcripts that were expressed got sequenced, as all of the isolated RNA had been reverse transcribed. Method: immunoSEQ multiplex PCR; TCRdb's copy keeps in-frame clones and lacks some. The sample yields some 360,000 clones, around 10% seen once. Study results and caveats: Researchers report that Type 1 diabetes patients had moderately but significantly shorter TCRB CDR3s across all four CD4+ subsets.

Antigens for these TCRs are unknown. The sequenced material came from central memory CD4+ T cells from blood. The receptors were sampled from a man younger than 40 with type 1 diabetes.

This sequence joins TRBV7-9 and TRBJ2-3; 7 positions agree with TRBD1. With V trimmed by 4 bases and J by 2 bases, 3 bases remained unmatched. Per germline, CDR1 SEHNR and CDR2 FQNEAQ (reference sequence). The CDR3 covers 14 residues. The CDR3 sequence: CASSSGQFTDTQYF. DNA of the CDR3: TGTGCCAGCAGCTCGGGACAGTTCACAGATACGCAGTATTTT.

This clone turned up a few times. The chain joins TRBV10-3 to TRBJ2-7; tentatively, D is TRBD1 (6 bases). Germline V gene data show CDR1 as ENHRY and CDR2 as SYGVKD. Trimming took off 4 bases at V and 0 bases at J, with 13 bases between the two ends. The CDR3 has 15 amino acids. Written as DNA, the CDR3 is TGTGCCATCAGTGGAGGGGACATGAGCTCCTACGAGCAGTACTTC. This translates into CAISGGDMSSYEQYF.

The CDR3 loop reads CASSSSGSGETQYF. In nucleotides, the CDR3 is TGCGCCAGCAGCTCTAGCGGGAGTGGAGAGACCCAGTACTTC. The chain combines TRBV5-1 with TRBJ2-5, with TRBD2 matching over 10 bases. Germline lookup yields CDR1 SGHRS and CDR2 YFSETQ. The CDR3 totals 14 residues. Trimming at V came to 3 bases and at J to 4 bases, leaving 3 bases not matched to a gene.

The V and J genes are TRBV20-1 and TRBJ2-1; no clear D gene. CDR3 size: 11 residues. V lost 6 bases and J 10 bases, leaving 13 bases between the germline ends. Germline CDR1 and CDR2: DFQATT and SNEGSKA (reference sequence). CDR3 sequence (DNA): TGCAGTGCCGTACCGATGGGGGAGCAGTTCTTC. Translation: CSAVPMGEQFF.

V is TRBV5-1 and J is TRBJ2-3; D gene ambiguous. Between the trimmed V and J ends, which lost 2 bases and 1 base, there was a span of 5 bases. This CDR3 is built from 13 residues. Per the germline V gene, CDR1 is SGHRS and CDR2 is YFSETQ. The chain's CDR3 is CASSFGGTDTQYF. The DNA of the CDR3 is TGCGCCAGCAGCTTTGGGGGCACAGATACGCAGTATTTT.

The chain joins TRBV14 to TRBJ2-7; 10 bases are shared with TRBD2. CDR1 and CDR2 (germline): SGHDN, FVKESK. V was pared by 2 bases and J by 0 bases, with 13 bases of the junction left unmatched. The CDR3 consists of 19 residues. The CDR3 spells CASSQTWGLAGEYSYEQYF. CDR3 DNA sequence: TGTGCCAGCAGCCAAACCTGGGGGCTAGCGGGAGAATACTCCTACGAGCAGTACTTC.

This clone has only a few counts. The gene calls are TRBV5-1 and TRBJ1-1; TRBD1 is a possible D gene (5 bases). CDR1 and CDR2 from the germline V gene are SGHRS and YFSETQ. Trimming removed 3 bases at V and 4 bases at J, with 13 bases between. The CDR3 is 14 residues long. The CDR3 reads CASSSSPGGTEAFF. CDR3 coding DNA: TGCGCCAGCAGCTCGTCCCCTGGGGGCACTGAAGCTTTCTTT.

This clone was detected only a few times. The chain combines TRBV6-5 with TRBJ2-7, with 7 bases fitting TRBD2. Germline V gene sequence: CDR1 MNHEY, CDR2 SVGAGI. J lost 2 bases, V lost 5 bases, and 6 bases had no gene match. CDR3 length: 14 residues. The CDR3 bases are TGTGCCAGCAGTCCTCAGCGGGGTACCTACGAGCAGTACTTC. Translating gives CASSPQRGTYEQYF.

This clone showed up just a few times. The chain links TRBV7-2 to TRBJ2-7; 7 nucleotides match TRBD2. The V and J ends lost 5 bases and 6 bases, in that order; junction bases with no gene match: 13. Per germline, CDR1 SGHTA and CDR2 FQGNSA. This CDR3 contains 15 residues. The CDR3 protein is CASSPTAGVGIEQYF. The CDR3 region has the DNA TGTGCCAGCAGCCCCACGGCGGGAGTGGGCATCGAGCAGTACTTC.

This clone was observed a few times. The rearrangement uses TRBV20-1 and TRBJ2-3; D gene unclear. Trimming stripped 8 bases from V and 2 bases from J, with 8 bases between. CDR3 size: 11 residues. CDR1 is DFQATT, CDR2 SNEGSKA, per germline (reference sequence). CDR3 loop: CSTYITDTQYF. In DNA, the CDR3 is TGCAGTACTTATATCACAGATACGCAGTATTTT.

This clone was recorded at least ten times. The chain uses TRBV14 and TRBJ2-1, with D perhaps matching TRBD2 (6 bases). The germline V and J ends were trimmed by 6 bases and 0 bases, with 18 bases remaining between them. The CDR3 loop spans 17 amino acids. The germline CDR1 and CDR2 sequences are SGHDN and FVKESK. CDR3 sequence (DNA): TGTGCCAGCAGGCAGGGCACCGGCGGGATCTCCTACAATGAGCAGTTCTTC. Translated, it gives CASRQGTGGISYNEQFF.

This clone has just a few counts. CDR3 amino acids: CASSLEGQDSYEQYF. The CDR3 nucleotides are TGTGCCAGCAGCTTAGAGGGACAGGACTCCTACGAGCAGTACTTC. The V and J genes are TRBV7-6 and TRBJ2-7; the match to TRBD1 covers 8 bases. There are 15 residues in the CDR3. Germline values: CDR1 SGHVS, CDR2 FNYEAQ. V shed 1 base and J 0 bases; nucleotides not matched to a gene: 2.

The chain joins TRBV28 to TRBJ2-7, with TRBD2 identical over 12 bases. Germline assignment: CDR1 MDHEN and CDR2 SYDVKM. Germline trimming cut 4 bases from V and 4 bases from J; bases unmatched to any gene: 8. This CDR3 has 16 residues. CDR3 loop: CASSSSGRADYYEQYF. CDR3 sequence (DNA): TGTGCCAGCAGTTCTAGCGGGAGGGCCGATTATTACGAGCAGTACTTC.

This clone was detected once. The junction shows a germline mismatch at one end, possibly a read error. V is TRBV7-8 and J is TRBJ1-5, with D possibly being TRBD1 (6 bases). CDR3 size: 15 residues. In germline, CDR1 is SGHVS, CDR2 FQNEAQ. CDR3 nucleotides: TGTGCCGGCAGCCTAATGGACAGCAGCAATCAGCCCCAGCATTTT. It encodes CAGSLMDSSNQPQHF.

This clone was counted a few times. The chain joins TRBV6-4 to TRBJ2-1; TRBD2 matches 9 bases. The trim removed 8 bases at V and 8 bases at J, leaving 16 bases unmatched. Germline V gene data show CDR1 as MRHNA and CDR2 as SNTAGT. The CDR3 covers 16 residues. The CDR3 DNA follows: TGTGCCAGCGAACATAGCGGGAGAGGGGATTACGATGAGCAGTTCTTC. Its translation: CASEHSGRGDYDEQFF.

This clone was counted between two and nine times. The chain carries TRBV25-1 and TRBJ2-7; D unresolved. V shed 6 bases and J shed 0 bases, with 6 bases lying between them. CDR1 MGHDK and CDR2 SYGVNS come from the germline V gene. The CDR3 runs 12 residues. CDR3 DNA: TGTGCCAGCAGCGAGAGCTCCTACGAGCAGTACTTC. This encodes CASSESSYEQYF.

A few counts support this clone. J is TRBJ2-1 and V is TRBV9, with TRBD2 identical over 9 bases. From germline, CDR1 is SGDLS and CDR2 YYNGEE. The CDR3 covers 15 residues. Trimming cost V 4 bases and J 7 bases; bases outside gene matches: 9. The CDR3 loop reads CASSLGGRADNEQFF. The CDR3 DNA reads TGTGCCAGCAGCCTCGGCGGGAGGGCCGATAATGAGCAGTTCTTC.

This rearrangement joins TRBV5-4 to TRBJ2-7; TRBD2 matches 10 bases. Germline lookup yields CDR1 SGHNT and CDR2 YYREEE (reference sequence). V gave up 4 bases and J gave up 3 bases; unmatched junction bases: 10. There are 16 residues in the CDR3. The CDR3 DNA reads TGTGCCAGCAGCACCCTTCTAGCGGGGGAGGGCTACGAGCAGTACTTC. Protein: CASSTLLAGEGYEQYF.

The chain combines TRBV7-9 with TRBJ2-3; the match to TRBD2 covers 7 bases. Unmatched junction bases numbered 21, after V lost 5 bases and J lost 4 bases. The CDR3 contains 19 residues. CDR1 and CDR2 (germline): SEHNR, FQNEAQ (reference sequence). In nucleotides, the CDR3 is TGTGCCAGCAGCCCAGACCTGTTTCGGGGGGAGGTCAAGGCAGATACGCAGTATTTT. Encoded protein: CASSPDLFRGEVKADTQYF.

The rearrangement links TRBV11-2 to TRBJ2-3; no firm D call. Trimming shortened V by 3 bases and J by 5 bases, and 6 bases separated the two germline ends. The germline gives CDR1 SGHAT, CDR2 FQNNGV. CDR3 length: 12 residues. Here the CDR3 reads CASSLEGDTQYF. The CDR3 region has the DNA TGTGCCAGCAGCTTGGAAGGAGATACGCAGTATTTT.

The chain carries TRBV6-6 and TRBJ2-1; possibly TRBD2 for D (7 bases). V dropped 7 bases and J dropped 0 bases, with 16 bases sitting between them. Germline CDR1 reads MNHNY; CDR2 reads SVGAGI (reference sequence). This CDR3 contains 16 residues. CDR3 sequence (DNA): TGTGCCAGCAAATCACCAGGGGAGGGCTCCTACAATGAGCAGTTCTTC. This translates into CASKSPGEGSYNEQFF.

This clone was recorded at least ten times. Distinct nucleotide sequences in the sample also encode this CDR3. CDR3 DNA sequence: TGTGCCAGCAGCTTAGGCAGGTTCCAAGAGACCCAGTACTTC. As protein: CASSLGRFQETQYF. The genes are TRBV11-2 and TRBJ2-5; D ambiguous. In germline, CDR1 is SGHAT, CDR2 FQNNGV. Trimming took off 1 base at V and 1 base at J, with 7 bases between the two ends. The CDR3 extends over 14 amino acids.

This clone was picked up a small number of times. The CDR3: CASTGKQDYEQYF. CDR3 bases: TGTGCCAGCACGGGGAAACAGGACTACGAGCAGTACTTC. The chain employs TRBV6-1 and TRBJ2-7; D may match TRBD1 or TRBD2 (5 bases each). The germline V and J ends were trimmed by 7 bases and 3 bases, with 13 bases remaining between them. CDR3 length: 13 amino acids. Per the germline V gene, CDR1 is MNHNS and CDR2 is SASEGT.

This clone was counted only a few times. The CDR3: CASSPPGRGEQYF. CDR3 sequence (DNA): TGTGCCAGTAGTCCTCCAGGTAGGGGCGAGCAGTACTTC. This sequence joins TRBV19 and TRBJ2-7, with a weak D call TRBD1 (5 bases). Trimming stripped 5 bases from V and 6 bases from J, with 14 bases between. CDR1 and CDR2 (germline): LNHDA, SQIVND (reference sequence). The CDR3 spans 13 residues.

In its sample, this clone was seen a few times. This rearrangement joins TRBV10-2 to TRBJ1-2; D unresolved. The CDR3 spans 11 residues. Germline values: CDR1 WSHSY, CDR2 SAAADI. The V end lost 3 bases, the J end lost 5 bases, and 4 bases lay between the germline ends. The CDR3 bases are TGCGCCAGCAGTGACGAGTATGGCTACACCTTC. The encoded protein is CASSDEYGYTF.

This CDR3 reads CASSPTGVESGANVLTF. CDR3 DNA: TGTGCCAGCAGCCCGACAGGGGTGGAATCTGGGGCCAACGTCCTGACTTTC. This sequence joins TRBV4-2 and TRBJ2-6; 8 nucleotides match TRBD1. CDR3 length: 17 residues. V was pared by 4 bases and J by 1 base, with 6 bases of the junction left unmatched. The V gene's germline CDR1 is LGHNA and CDR2 YNFKEQ.